This record concerns one TCR beta chain sequence. Its binding antigen is unknown. No base qualities exist here, and no much larger clone lies one base off it. The CDR3 numbers 14 residues from cysteine through phenylalanine. CDR3 DNA only is kept here, 42 bases in frame from base 1. As encoded in the germline V gene, CDR1 is SGHDT while CDR2 is YYEEEE. The germline V and J ends show losses of 2 bases and 4 bases respectively, and no gene match explains 3 bases of the junction. This sample stems from a study of T-cell memory formation after mild COVID-19 (dated by TCRdb to 2020 to 2022). For context, the study as a whole: TCR sequence clusters from the two donors were found to be largely donor specific. The cohort was made up of two young adult volunteers, one female and one male, who were previously healthy. In a couple of donors, T-cell clones that expanded and contracted after mild COVID-19 were tracked by sequencing TCRalpha and TCRbeta repertoires over time. Overall results and qualifications from the work: Contracting CD4+ clones appeared mostly in the CM and EM memory subsets, whereas CD8+ clones were enriched in EMRA. The detection of some responding clones in pre-infection memory suggests that pre-existing cross-reactive memory T cells joined the SARS-CoV-2 response. From day 15 to 85, contracting clones showed balanced CD4/CD8 phenotypes, whereas a second wave of clones that expanded from day 15 to 37 leaned towards CD4+. SARS-CoV-2 specificity was not confirmed for the second-wave clones peaking on day 37. Only two mild cases were covered in the study, and larger cohorts including severe cases with pre-infection samples were considered necessary.

The instrument was an Illumina NovaSeq 6000. TCRalpha and TCRbeta cDNA libraries were constructed by 5'RACE with constant-segment primers, with sample barcodes and unique molecular identifiers being introduced. RNA was extracted from every sample with Trizol reagent. Amplification of the libraries took two PCR steps, and the second step added a second sample barcode plus Illumina TruSeq adapters. Libraries were sequenced on an Illumina NovaSeq with 2 x 150 bp paired-end reads. The published analysis was carried out like this. Demultiplexing of reads and collapsing into UMI-guided consensus sequences were performed with migec v1.2.7. Using mixcr v2.1.11, the UMI consensuses were aligned to TRA and TRB V and J templates and assembled into clonotypes. A clonotype was counted as expanded or contracted only when both edgeR and NoisET called the clonotype significant, with the noise models trained on biological replicates. For edgeR calls, the thresholds were a false discovery rate-adjusted p below 0.01 and a log2 fold-change of 1. As an exploratory analysis of dynamics, max-normalized trajectories of the 1000 most abundant clonotypes were examined with PCA combined with hierarchical clustering. Separately sequenced CD4+ and CD8+ repertoires were used to assign the CD4 or CD8 phenotype of responding clones. The public sequencing data were trimmed at Q25 with fastp and processed into clonotypes with MiXCR by TCRdb, which kept only in-frame beta chains. Rows with one shared CDR3 protein collapse into an entry with the most common genes and DNA. TCRdb's processing, not the authors' own work, is the source of the V and J calls. The sample table shows roughly 250,000 distinct CDR3 sequences, and 16% are seen once. The top ten clonotypes cover under 25% of the sample.

Ficoll-Paque density gradient centrifugation was used to isolate PBMCs. This TCR was sampled from a man between 18 and 35 years old who had mild COVID-19 (a few samples of this study predate the infection). The sample titles of this study are shuffled in the database, so cell type and time point are left out; the donor was told from shared clones. The chain was built from TRBV5-6 and TRBJ2-7, with 10 central nucleotides matching TRBD1. Sequencing was done on a sample of PBMCs or a T cell subset sorted from them (not recorded which). The DNA sequence reads TGTGCCAGCAGCTTACGACAGGGGGCTTACGAGCAGTACTTC. This yields the protein CASSLRQGAYEQYF.